The 8 T cell receptor beta chains given below trace back to one sample, sequenced in a study of spatial heterogeneity in lung cancer. Time point of the sample: blood at routine non-recurrence follow-up after resection. Whole RNA was taken from tumor, nontumor lung or frozen PBMC; it was then sequenced unsorted. From the 5' RACE reads, TCRdb called clonotypes with MiXCR, one entry per CDR3 protein. The profile shows around 110,000 distinct CDR3 sequences, over 9% of them singletons. The starting material was PBMCs, obtained at follow-up. These receptors originate from a male donor with early-stage non-small cell lung cancer.

This clonotype was counted between two and nine times. The chain joins TRBV5-5 to TRBJ1-1; 9 bases line up with TRBD1. The CDR3 totals 15 residues. Germline CDR1 reads SGHKS; CDR2 reads YYEKEE (reference sequence). The V segment lost 4 bases and the J segment 5 bases; nucleotides outside the gene matches: 9. The CDR3, as DNA: TGTGCCAGCAGCCGAATGGGGACAGGGACAACTGAAGCTTTCTTT. Protein sequence: CASSRMGTGTTEAFF.

In its sample, this clonotype was seen a few times. The chain combines TRBV20-1 with TRBJ2-1, with 10 bases lining up with TRBD1. V was pared by 7 bases and J by 4 bases, with 7 bases of the junction left unmatched. CDR1 DFQATT and CDR2 SNEGSKA come from the germline V gene (reference sequence). CDR3 length: 14 residues. The CDR3 DNA reads TGCAGTGGAACCGGGACAGGGGCGTACAATGAGCAGTTCTTC. As protein: CSGTGTGAYNEQFF.

This clonotype was recorded a few times. The V call is TRBV28, the J call TRBJ2-5; 7 positions agree with TRBD2. The CDR3 runs 15 residues. Germline CDR1 MDHEN, CDR2 SYDVKM. J gave up 1 base and V 2 bases, and 4 bases lay outside the gene matches. This chain's CDR3 is CASSLAGDFQETQYF. The DNA for the CDR3 is TGTGCCAGCAGTTTAGCGGGGGACTTCCAAGAGACCCAGTACTTC.

There are a few counts of this clonotype. The rearrangement joins TRBV10-3 to TRBJ1-1; D is ambiguous. The CDR3 has 13 amino acids. Germline lookup yields CDR1 ENHRY and CDR2 SYGVKD. Trimming took 6 bases from V and 3 from J, leaving 11 bases between them. The CDR3 loop is CAIRIETDTEAFF. The CDR3 nucleotides are TGTGCCATCAGAATCGAGACGGACACTGAAGCTTTCTTT.

This clonotype was found a few times. The chain has TRBV3-1 and TRBJ1-1; weak D call: TRBD1 (5 bases). Germline values: CDR1 LGHDT, CDR2 YNNKEL (reference sequence). V was cut by 2 bases and J by 1 base, with 8 bases left in between. The CDR3 spans 14 residues. CDR3 DNA sequence: TGTGCCAGCAGCCAAATCGGGGGGAACACTGAAGCTTTCTTT. It specifies CASSQIGGNTEAFF.

In this sample, this clonotype turned up many times. The V gene is TRBV10-3, the J gene TRBJ1-6; D possibly corresponds to TRBD1 (5 bases). The CDR3 is 15 amino acids. Germline lookup yields CDR1 ENHRY and CDR2 SYGVKD. The V end lost 0 bases, the J end lost 10 bases, and 13 bases lay between the germline ends. The CDR3 DNA reads TGTGCCATCAGTGAGTCGTCAAGGGGACGGTCACCCCTCCACTTT. Its translation is CAISESSRGRSPLHF.

In its sample, this clonotype was seen a few times. The rearrangement joins TRBV7-2 to TRBJ1-6; D perhaps matches TRBD1 (5 bases). Deletions cut 2 bases from V and 7 bases from J, with 12 bases between. The CDR3 contains 15 residues. Looked up from germline, CDR1 is SGHTA and CDR2 is FQGNSA. DNA for the CDR3: TGTGCCAGCAGCTTATCGGGAGGGGTCAATTCACCCCTCCACTTT. It translates to CASSLSGGVNSPLHF.

The chain recombines TRBV6-1 with TRBJ2-4; D is unresolved. The CDR3 totals 16 residues. Trimming took 2 bases from V and 0 from J, leaving 11 bases between them. Germline V lookup: CDR1 MNHNS, CDR2 SASEGT. The CDR3 DNA reads as TGTGCCAGCAGTGAAAGGTACAACCTAGCCAAAAACATTCAGTACTTC. As protein: CASSERYNLAKNIQYF.